This is a list of T cell receptor beta chains from one sample in a study of shared clonotypes between healthy human individuals. Some clones are missing from TCRdb's copy, which holds only in-frame ones; the method was immunoSEQ multiplex PCR. The sample includes 2 million to 2.5 million clones, approximately 95% of them seen just once. The sample was naive CD4+ T cells sorted from blood. These receptor sequences come from a man aged 18 to 29 in good health. The CDR3 runs from the conserved cysteine through the conserved F or W. D genes are given only for firm matches. Expanded clones are given a class, and other clones once, few, many or no size at all.

CDR3,DNA,D,J,size,V
CASSPRDREGTEAFF,TGTGCCAGCTCACCACGGGACAGGGAGGGGACTGAAGCTTTCTTT,TRBD1,TRBJ1-1,.,TRBV18
CAWTQGVAEQYF,TGTGCCTGGACTCAGGGGGTAGCCGAGCAGTACTTC,TRBD1,TRBJ2-7,once,TRBV30
CASSRGGPQHF,TGTGCCAGCTCACGGGGAGGGCCCCAGCATTTT,.,TRBJ1-5,.,TRBV18
CASSLGAASAGNTIYF,TGTGCCAGCAGCTTAGGGGCAGCCAGTGCGGGAAACACCATATATTTT,.,TRBJ1-3,.,TRBV7-8
CASSSRQGQGTNEQFF,TGTGCCAGCAGTTCCCGACAGGGACAGGGTACCAATGAGCAGTTCTTC,TRBD1,TRBJ2-1,.,TRBV6-5
CASSQDPRAAAEAFF,TGCGCCAGCAGCCAAGATCCCCGGGCCGCGGCTGAAGCTTTCTTT,.,TRBJ1-1,.,TRBV4-1
CASSRTSGGQETQYF,TGCGCCAGCAGCCGGACTAGCGGGGGGCAAGAGACCCAGTACTTC,TRBD2,TRBJ2-5,once,TRBV10-2
CARSPRDRGFHQPQHF,TGTGCCAGAAGCCCAAGGGACAGGGGATTCCATCAGCCCCAGCATTTT,TRBD1,TRBJ1-5,.,TRBV5-3
CASSFRGGDTDTQYF,TGCGCCAGCAGCTTTCGCGGGGGAGACACAGATACGCAGTATTTT,TRBD2,TRBJ2-3,.,TRBV5-1
CASSPERQVLYF,TGTGCCAGCAGCCCGGAACGTCAGGTCTTATATTTT,.,TRBJ1-3,.,TRBV5-6
CASSHQPGQPNEKLFF,TGTGCCAGCAGTCACCAGCCGGGACAGCCGAATGAAAAACTGTTTTTT,TRBD1,TRBJ1-4,.,TRBV7-9
CASSLGGSGSSYNEQFF,TGTGCCAGCAGCTTGGGGGGTAGCGGGAGCTCCTACAATGAGCAGTTCTTC,TRBD2,TRBJ2-1,once,TRBV5-4
CASRSGTSGGDTQYF,TGTGCCAGCCGATCCGGGACTAGCGGCGGAGATACGCAGTATTTT,TRBD2,TRBJ2-3,.,TRBV6-6
CASSSGAGNGEQYF,TGTGCCAGCAGCTCAGGAGCGGGAAACGGCGAGCAGTACTTC,TRBD2,TRBJ2-7,.,TRBV6-5
CASSPEVAGGVADTQYF,TGTGCCAGCAGCCCCGAGGTTGCTGGAGGGGTTGCAGATACGCAGTATTTT,.,TRBJ2-3,.,TRBV11-1
CASHETRMNTEAFF,TGTGCCAGCCACGAGACCCGTATGAACACTGAAGCTTTCTTT,.,TRBJ1-1,once,TRBV2
CASKRIIRSGDSTQYF,TGCGCCAGCAAACGAATAATCAGGTCCGGGGATAGTACGCAGTATTTT,.,TRBJ2-3,.,TRBV23-1
CAWRPGQDYGYTF,TGTGCCTGGAGGCCCGGGCAGGACTATGGCTACACCTTC,.,TRBJ1-2,.,TRBV30
CASSPEADYNSPLHF,TGTGCCAGCAGCCCCGAGGCAGACTATAATTCACCCCTCCACTTT,.,TRBJ1-6,.,TRBV6-1
CASSQTGVAGELFF,TGCGCCAGCAGCCAAACAGGGGTGGCCGGGGAGCTGTTTTTT,TRBD1,TRBJ2-2,.,TRBV5-1
CASRGLGGTYEQYF,TGTGCCAGCAGGGGCCTGGGGGGTACCTACGAGCAGTACTTC,.,TRBJ2-7,once,TRBV6-5
CASSFDGENSPLHF,TGTGCCAGCAGCTTCGACGGGGAAAATTCACCCCTCCACTTT,.,TRBJ1-6,once,TRBV5-4
CASHSQGHSYEQYF,TGTGCCAGCCACTCACAGGGCCACTCCTACGAGCAGTACTTC,.,TRBJ2-7,.,TRBV19
CASSATGTGVPPLHF,TGTGCCAGCAGTGCGACCGGGACTGGCGTTCCACCCCTCCACTTT,.,TRBJ1-6,.,TRBV6-1
CASSSMKGSIAYNEQFF,TGCGCCAGCAGCTCAATGAAGGGGAGTATCGCCTACAATGAGCAGTTCTTC,.,TRBJ2-1,.,TRBV5-1
CASSERWRGNQPQHF,TGTGCCAGCAGTGAAAGGTGGAGGGGCAATCAGCCCCAGCATTTT,.,TRBJ1-5,.,TRBV2
CASSEGQSATNEKLFF,TGTGCCAGCAGTGAAGGGCAGAGCGCAACTAATGAAAAACTGTTTTTT,.,TRBJ1-4,.,TRBV25-1
CASSLGAGVPYEQYF,TGTGCCAGCAGCTTAGGTGCGGGAGTTCCCTACGAGCAGTACTTC,TRBD2,TRBJ2-7,.,TRBV7-2
CASRPLGGGGTGELFF,TGTGCCAGCAGACCCCTTGGAGGGGGAGGCACCGGGGAGCTGTTTTTT,.,TRBJ2-2,.,TRBV27